The 23 T cell receptor beta chains listed next were all sequenced from one sample in a study of neurological immune-mediated disorders. TCRdb recomputed calls from the 5' RACE reads with MiXCR, one row per CDR3 protein. The sample records roughly 50,000 distinct CDR3 sequences, roughly 13% being singletons. Sequences were obtained from PBMCs. These receptors were collected from a woman aged 60 to 75 with HTLV-1-associated myelopathy (HAM/TSP).

J is TRBJ2-5 and V is TRBV27; 9 nucleotides agree with TRBD1. The CDR3 has 14 residues. V lost 1 base to trimming and J lost 4 bases; unmatched junction nucleotides: 1. Germline CDR1 and CDR2: MNHEY and SMNVEV (reference sequence). For the CDR3, the DNA is TGTGCCAGCAGTTTATACAGGGGGCTAGAGACCCAGTACTTC. Translating it yields CASSLYRGLETQYF.

The rearrangement links TRBV18 to TRBJ1-1; 9 nucleotides agree with TRBD1. V lost 2 bases, J lost 1 base, and 5 bases stayed unmatched. The CDR3 consists of 16 residues. Per germline, CDR1 KGHSH and CDR2 LQKENI. The CDR3 DNA sequence: TGTGCCAGCTCACCAGGACAGGGGAGAACGAACACTGAAGCTTTCTTT. Translated: CASSPGQGRTNTEAFF.

The sample holds many counts of this clonotype. In DNA, the CDR3 is TGCGCCAGCAGCGCCGGACTAGCGGGAGGGTCCTACGAGCAGTACTTC. This translates into CASSAGLAGGSYEQYF. The chain employs TRBV5-1 and TRBJ2-7; 15 bases map to TRBD2. Germline lookup yields CDR1 SGHRS and CDR2 YFSETQ. CDR3 length: 16 residues. V shed 4 bases, J shed 1 base, and the junction held 3 bases outside the gene matches.

This clonotype was seen many times. This sequence joins TRBV28 and TRBJ1-1, with 9 bases matching TRBD1. Germline V gene lookup returns CDR1 MDHEN and CDR2 SYDVKM. This CDR3 has 15 amino acids. V lost 4 bases and J lost 1; bases outside the gene matches: 4. The CDR3 sequence is CASSSTGQGNTEAFF. The CDR3 DNA follows: TGTGCCAGCAGTTCCACGGGACAGGGGAACACTGAAGCTTTCTTT.

Ten or more counts support this clonotype. The chain joins TRBV9 to TRBJ2-3; D is unclear. Germline assignment: CDR1 SGDLS and CDR2 YYNGEE. V was trimmed by 3 bases and J by 2 bases, leaving 10 bases between them. CDR3 length: 14 residues. CDR3 bases: TGTGCCAGCAGCGCCGCTGTCCTCACAGATACGCAGTATTTT. As protein: CASSAAVLTDTQYF.

This clonotype was counted many times. The rearrangement uses TRBV15 and TRBJ2-1, with a possible D match to TRBD2 (6 bases). Trimming shortened V by 1 base and J by 0 bases, and 13 bases separated the two germline ends. CDR1 is LNHNV and CDR2 is YYDKDF in the germline V gene (reference sequence). The CDR3 contains 17 residues. CDR3 bases: TGTGCCACCAGCAGAGGGCGCGGGACCAGCTCCTACAATGAGCAGTTCTTC. Amino acids: CATSRGRGTSSYNEQFF.

The CDR3 nucleotides are TGTGCCAGCAGCCAGGACCCTAGGAACACTGAAGCTTTCTTT. Translated, it gives CASSQDPRNTEAFF. The J gene is TRBJ1-1, the V gene TRBV3-1; no reliable D call. CDR1 and CDR2 (germline): LGHDT, YNNKEL (reference sequence). Trimming took 3 bases from V and 1 from J, leaving 9 bases between them. CDR3 length: 14 amino acids.

This clonotype was found many times. V is TRBV4-1 and J is TRBJ2-3; D may be TRBD1 (6 bases). V dropped 0 bases and J dropped 0 bases, with 13 bases sitting between them. Looked up from germline, CDR1 is MGHRA and CDR2 is YSYEKL. The CDR3 is 17 amino acids. CDR3 nucleotides: TGCGCCAGCAGCCAAGATCCCGCAGGGGCAAGCACAGATACGCAGTATTTT. This sequence encodes CASSQDPAGASTDTQYF.

This clonotype was counted many times. This chain uses TRBV7-8 with TRBJ2-3, with TRBD2 matching over 10 bases. J lost 1 base, V lost 2 bases, and 6 bases had no gene match. This CDR3 comprises 17 residues. CDR1 is SGHVS, CDR2 FQNEAQ, per germline. The CDR3 DNA sequence: TGTGCCAGCAGCTTACAGCCTAGCGGGAGAGGCACAGATACGCAGTATTTT. This gives the protein CASSLQPSGRGTDTQYF.

This clonotype came up many times. V is TRBV20-1 and J is TRBJ1-4, with TRBD1 as a possible D gene (5 bases). CDR1 DFQATT and CDR2 SNEGSKA come from the germline V gene (reference sequence). V gave up 6 bases and J gave up 2 bases, with 16 bases separating them. The CDR3 is 15 amino acids. The CDR3 loop is CSAGIAGMTNEKLFF. CDR3 DNA: TGCAGTGCGGGGATAGCAGGGATGACTAATGAAAAACTGTTTTTT.

At least ten counts were recorded for this clonotype. The chain uses TRBV20-1 and TRBJ1-1; 7 positions match TRBD1. This CDR3 has 16 amino acids. The V segment lost 6 bases and the J segment 0 bases; nucleotides outside the gene matches: 13. Looked up from germline, CDR1 is DFQATT and CDR2 is SNEGSKA (reference sequence). Here the CDR3 reads CSAQPRGPNMNTEAFF. The CDR3 DNA reads TGCAGTGCACAGCCGAGGGGGCCGAACATGAACACTGAAGCTTTCTTT.

There are many counts of this clonotype. This CDR3 reads CASSPPGQGGHGYTF. The CDR3 DNA is TGTGCCAGCAGCCCACCCGGACAGGGCGGGCATGGCTACACCTTC. The chain uses TRBV3-1 and TRBJ1-2; TRBD1 matches at 8 bases. The CDR3 sequence is 15 residues long. Germline V gene data show CDR1 as LGHDT and CDR2 as YNNKEL (reference sequence). Trimming cost V 4 bases and J 6 bases; bases outside gene matches: 10.

There are a few counts of this clonotype. The chain employs TRBV5-1 and TRBJ2-2; no firm D call. The V and J ends lost 6 bases and 1 base respectively, with 13 bases between them. The length of the CDR3 is 15 residues. From germline, CDR1 is SGHRS and CDR2 YFSETQ. CDR3 sequence reads: CASTPRWENTGELFF. Here the CDR3 DNA reads TGCGCCAGCACCCCCCGGTGGGAGAACACCGGGGAGCTGTTTTTT.

This clonotype was counted many times. The genes are TRBV7-9 and TRBJ1-2; TRBD1 is a possible D gene (6 bases). The V end lost 5 bases, the J end lost 3 bases, and 22 bases lay between the germline ends. Germline CDR1 reads SEHNR; CDR2 reads FQNEAQ (reference sequence). The CDR3 is 17 residues long. The CDR3 is CASSPIPGQPPHYGYTF. The CDR3 nucleotides read TGTGCCAGCAGCCCGATTCCCGGACAGCCCCCCCACTATGGCTACACCTTC.

This clonotype appeared a few times. The V call is TRBV12-3 or TRBV12-4, the J call TRBJ1-4; 9 nucleotides line up with TRBD1. V shed 6 bases and J 4 bases; nucleotides not matched to a gene: 6. CDR3 length: 15 amino acids. In DNA, the CDR3 is TGTGCCAGCAGCTACCGACAGGGGGGTAATGAAAAACTGTTTTTT. Translating it yields CASSYRQGGNEKLFF.

This clonotype was seen a single time. The junction differs from germline at one of its ends, possibly a read error. The gene calls are TRBV24-1 and TRBJ2-1; 13 positions match TRBD2. The CDR3 is made up of 16 amino acids. Germline CDR1 and CDR2: KGHDR and SFDVKD. CDR3 protein: CATSNYGTSGTYEQFF. The CDR3 nucleotides read TGTGCAACCAGTAATTATGGGACTAGCGGGACGTATGAGCAGTTCTTC.

This clonotype came up many times. The rearrangement uses TRBV5-1 and TRBJ2-7, with 9 bases identical to TRBD1. The CDR3 is made up of 15 amino acids. From germline, CDR1 is SGHRS and CDR2 YFSETQ. Trimming took 4 bases from V and 3 from J; bases not matched to a gene: 8. Written as DNA, the CDR3 is TGCGCCAGCAGCGCGGACCGGGACAGGGTCTACGAGCAGTACTTC. Translation gives CASSADRDRVYEQYF.

This clonotype was seen at least ten times. The chain uses TRBV7-2 and TRBJ2-1, with D uncertain. This CDR3 has 14 amino acids. Germline loops: CDR1 SGHTA, CDR2 FQGNSA. The germline V and J ends were trimmed by 1 base and 6 bases, with 10 bases remaining between them. CDR3 in amino acids: CASSLVYKGNEQFF. The CDR3 DNA reads TGTGCCAGCAGCTTAGTATACAAGGGCAATGAGCAGTTCTTC.

The genes are TRBV11-2 and TRBJ1-1, with D uncertain. CDR1 and CDR2 (germline): SGHAT, FQNNGV. This CDR3 comprises 11 residues. The germline V and J ends were trimmed by 5 bases and 5 bases, with 6 bases remaining between them. CDR3 DNA: TGTGCCAGCAGCGAGGCTACTGAAGCTTTCTTT. Its translation: CASSEATEAFF.

The gene calls are TRBV10-3 and TRBJ2-7, with 7 bases matching TRBD1. Trimming removed 5 bases from V and 5 bases from J; junction bases left unmatched: 9. The germline CDR1 and CDR2 sequences are ENHRY and SYGVKD. The CDR3 length is 14 residues. CDR3 nucleotide sequence: TGTGCCATCAGTCAGTACAGGGGAGAGAACGAGCAGTACTTC. This translates into CAISQYRGENEQYF.

As for this clonotype: Given a much more abundant clone one base away, this may be a read error. This chain connects TRBV9 to TRBJ2-3, with D uncertain. V lost 3 bases to trimming and J lost 3 bases, with 11 bases between them. Germline V gene lookup returns CDR1 SGDLS and CDR2 YYNGEE. The CDR3 sequence is 14 residues long. CDR3 coding DNA: TGTGCCAGCAGCGATGGTGTGGGAACAGATACGCAGTATTTT. Translation: CASSDGVGTDTQYF. Full variable domain (rest looked up from reference TRBV9 and TRBJ2-3): DSGVTQTPKHLITATGQRVTLRCSPRSGDLSVYWYQQSLDQGLQFLIQYYNGEERAKGNILERFSAQQFPDLHSELNLSSLELGDSALYFCASSDGVGTDTQYFGPGTRLTVL.

The table lists this clonotype with many counts. The gene calls are TRBV10-1 and TRBJ2-7; TRBD2 is a possible D gene (5 bases). The CDR3 totals 13 residues. Between the trimmed V and J ends, which lost 0 bases and 6 bases, there was a span of 9 bases. Germline CDR1 and CDR2: WNHNN and SYGVQD (reference sequence). The CDR3: CASSESTGVEQYF. For the CDR3, the DNA is TGCGCCAGCAGTGAGTCAACCGGGGTCGAGCAGTACTTC.

This clonotype was counted ten times or more. V gene TRBV6-2 or TRBV6-3 combines with J gene TRBJ1-2; TRBD1 agrees at 8 bases. Germline assignment: CDR1 MNHEY and CDR2 SVGEGT. The trim removed 0 bases at V and 8 bases at J, leaving 5 bases unmatched. This CDR3 region has 14 residues. CDR3 sequence (DNA): TGTGCCAGCAGTTACTCGCCAGGGGGCAGCGGCTACACCTTC. Protein product: CASSYSPGGSGYTF.